A selection of T cell receptor beta chains follows, all from one sample in a study of identifying expanded T cells in peripheral blood. Assay used: immunoSEQ multiplex PCR; TCRdb lists only in-frame clones, some missing. The table lists approximately 120,000 clones, 88% of them singletons. The source material was blood. These receptors came from a person between 18 and 75 years old in good health. Each CDR3 is given without its conserved first and last residue. Only some rows state a clone size, as once, few, many or a class for expanded clones.

CDR3: ASSMGLARNEQF
V: TRBV28
size: -

CDR3: ASSFLADLRDEQF
V: TRBV5-1
size: -

CDR3: ASSQSPNTEAF
V: TRBV14
size: -

CDR3: ASNGQPKNIQY
V: TRBV5-6
size: -

CDR3: ASSLVQGPTEAF
V: TRBV28
size: -

CDR3: ASSAQGNQPQH
V: TRBV7-2
size: -

CDR3: ASSLGDTQYEQY
V: TRBV5-1
size: -

CDR3: AWSKGAYEQY
V: TRBV30
size: once

CDR3: ASSRQGRDEQY
V: TRBV7-2
size: -

CDR3: ASSQGAGSQGINIQY
V: TRBV4-1
size: -

CDR3: ASSLDFSSYNEQF
V: TRBV5-1
size: -

CDR3: ASSPREGVLDEQY
V: TRBV18
size: -

CDR3: ASSYSRGTGDYEQY
V: TRBV6-5
size: -

CDR3: ASSTDRSWNTEAF
V: TRBV27
size: -

CDR3: ASSFQRYEQF
V: TRBV7-2
size: -

CDR3: ASHGDSRGLRGYT
V: TRBV6-8
size: -

CDR3: ASSQDRDGTEAF
V: TRBV11-2
size: -

CDR3: ASSVGGDSYNEQF
V: TRBV9
size: -

CDR3: ASSFTGGSNQPQH
V: TRBV28
size: -

CDR3: SVEPKAPLNNSPLH
V: TRBV29-1
size: -

CDR3: AIGSGISTDTQY
V: TRBV25-1
size: -

CDR3: ASRLGGGLGTNEQF
V: TRBV5-1
size: -

CDR3: ASSYRIGGDEQF
V: TRBV27
size: -